This T cell receptor beta chain was sequenced in a study of blood T cell repertoires in COVID-19. Study in general: T cells, B-cell-depleted T cells, or PBMCs supplied cDNA or gDNA.

Germline values: CDR1 KGHDR, CDR2 SFDVKD. V shed 4 bases and J 8 bases; nucleotides not matched to a gene: 7. The CDR3 extends over 15 amino acids. How the authors handled the data: Amplification with reference gene primers provided the estimates of nucleated cell counts. Data came from immunoSEQ multiplex PCR; TCRdb stores just in-frame clones and leaves some out. That table is the source of V, J and clone size, and D and trimming were worked out from the DNA. The repertoire includes 150,000 or so clones, 85% to 90% of them detected once, and roughly 6.1% sits in the top ten. This receptor was taken from a man at least 80 years old with acute or convalescent COVID-19. The gene calls are TRBV24-1 and TRBJ2-2; 9 bases are shared with TRBD1. Material: peripheral blood. CDR3 sequence: CATSEPGQGEGELFF. The CDR3 DNA is TGTGCCACCAGTGAACCGGGACAGGGAGAAGGGGAGCTGTTTTTT.